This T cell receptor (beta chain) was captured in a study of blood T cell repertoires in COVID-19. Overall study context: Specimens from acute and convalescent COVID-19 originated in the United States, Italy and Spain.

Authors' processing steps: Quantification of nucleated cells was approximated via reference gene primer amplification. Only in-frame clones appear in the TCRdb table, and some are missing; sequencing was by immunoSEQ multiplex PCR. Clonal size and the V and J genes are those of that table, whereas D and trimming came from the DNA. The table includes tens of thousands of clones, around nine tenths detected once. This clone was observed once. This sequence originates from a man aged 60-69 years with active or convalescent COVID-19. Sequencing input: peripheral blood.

CDR3 protein: CASKGQIEAFF. CDR3 in DNA: TGTGCCAGCAAAGGACAGATAGAAGCTTTCTTT. This sequence joins TRBV6-5 and TRBJ1-1; D is possibly TRBD1 (6 bases). The V gene lost 7 bases and the J gene lost 8 bases, with 11 bases spanning the gap. The V gene's germline CDR1 is MNHEY and CDR2 SVGAGI. The CDR3 is made up of 11 amino acids.